Below, 19 T cell receptor beta chains from the same sample are listed, as sequenced in a study of blood T cell repertoires in COVID-19. TCRdb's table, derived via immunoSEQ multiplex PCR, lists solely in-frame clones and lacks some. This table has roughly 16,000 clones, roughly 90% appearing once. Sequencing used peripheral blood. These receptors were collected from a human donor in a cohort sampled during active COVID-19.

The V gene is TRBV29-1, the J gene TRBJ1-1; D is perhaps TRBD1 (6 bases). Trimming removed 4 bases at V and 4 bases at J, with 19 bases between. The CDR3 is made up of 15 amino acids. CDR1 and CDR2 from the germline V gene are SQVTM and ANQGSEA. The CDR3: CSVGGGTPRGTEAFF. The CDR3 DNA reads TGCAGCGTTGGGGGGGGGACCCCCAGGGGCACTGAAGCTTTCTTT.

V is TRBV15 and J is TRBJ2-7; 13 bases align to TRBD2. CDR1 and CDR2 from the germline V gene are LNHNV and YYDKDF (reference sequence). Trimming cost V 1 base and J 6 bases; bases outside gene matches: 3. The CDR3 has 15 amino acids. The CDR3 spells CATSRGLAGGLEQYF. The CDR3 coding sequence is TGTGCCACCAGCAGAGGACTAGCGGGGGGACTCGAGCAGTACTTC. Variable domain in full (rest from reference TRBV15 and TRBJ2-7): DAMVIQNPRYQVTQFGKPVTLSCSQTLNHNVMYWYQQKSSQAPKLLFHYYDKDFNNEADTPDNFQSRRPNTSFCFLDIRSPGLGDTAMYLCATSRGLAGGLEQYFGPGTRLTVT.

This chain joins TRBV11-2 and TRBJ2-2; TRBD1 matches 7 bases. The CDR3 runs 14 residues. Germline V gives CDR1 SGHAT, CDR2 FQNNGV. V was clipped by 3 bases and J by 3 bases; unmatched bases: 1. The CDR3 loop is CASSFDRDTGELFF. CDR3 bases: TGTGCCAGCAGCTTTGACAGGGACACCGGGGAGCTGTTTTTT.

V and J are TRBV4-1 and TRBJ1-5; tentatively, D is TRBD1 (5 bases). V lost 0 bases, J lost 2 bases, and 11 bases lay in between. This CDR3 spans 16 amino acids. Germline-derived CDR1 and CDR2 are MGHRA and YSYEKL. The CDR3 nucleotides read TGCGCCAGCAGCCAAGATGCCAGGGTCGGCAATCAGCCCCAGCATTTT. Translation: CASSQDARVGNQPQHF.

The chain joins TRBV3-1 (or the pseudogene TRBV3-2) to TRBJ2-6; 15 bases are shared with TRBD2. Unmatched junction bases numbered 4, after V lost 1 base and J lost 0 bases. Germline CDR1 is LGHDT and CDR2 is YNNKEL (reference sequence). This CDR3 spans 20 amino acids. CDR3 in DNA: TGTGCCAGCAGCCAAGGGACGGGACTAGCGGGAGGCTCTGGGGCCAACGTCCTGACTTTC. It encodes CASSQGTGLAGGSGANVLTF.

The chain is built from TRBV5-1 and TRBJ2-1; 12 nucleotides align to TRBD2. V dropped 0 bases and J dropped 8; count of bases not matched to a gene: 6. Per germline, CDR1 SGHRS and CDR2 YFSETQ. The CDR3 is made up of 16 amino acids. The CDR3 here is CASSLGLAGDRDEQFF. The CDR3 DNA sequence: TGCGCCAGCAGCTTGGGACTAGCGGGAGATCGGGATGAGCAGTTCTTC.

The V and J genes are TRBV28 and TRBJ2-5, with 10 nucleotides matching TRBD2. V lost 6 bases, J lost 5 bases, and 9 bases stayed unmatched. Germline V gives CDR1 MDHEN, CDR2 SYDVKM. This CDR3 has 15 residues. In nucleotides, the CDR3 is TGTGCCAGCAGAGGTAGCGGGGGGAGGGGGGAGACCCAGTACTTC. As protein: CASRGSGGRGETQYF.

The V call is TRBV10-3, the J call TRBJ1-3; D may be TRBD1 (5 bases). CDR3 size: 14 residues. Trimming left V 2 bases short and J 2 bases short, with 7 bases between. The germline V gene encodes CDR1 ENHRY and CDR2 SYGVKD. In DNA form, the CDR3 reads TGTGCCATCAGTGAGAGGACAACTGGAAACACCATATATTTT. This codes for CAISERTTGNTIYF.

The chain combines TRBV30 with TRBJ1-5; D unresolved. CDR3 size: 13 residues. CDR1 is GTSNPN, CDR2 SVGIG, per germline (reference sequence). The V gene lost 5 bases and the J gene lost 0 bases, with 8 bases spanning the gap. The CDR3 nucleotides are TGTGCCTGGGCCCAGAATAGCAATCAGCCCCAGCATTTT. Residues: CAWAQNSNQPQHF. Filled out from reference TRBV30 and TRBJ1-5, the complete variable domain reads SQTIHQWPATLVQPVGSPLSLECTVEGTSNPNLYWYRQAAGRGLQLLFYSVGIGQISSEVPQNLSASRPQDRQFILSSKKLLLSDSGFYLCAWAQNSNQPQHFGDGTRLSIL.

The CDR3 DNA is TGTGCCAGTTCTGGGGGACAAATGAACACTGAAGCTTTCTTT. Its translation: CASSGGQMNTEAFF. The J gene is TRBJ1-1, the V gene TRBV2, with TRBD1 as a possible D gene (6 bases). Germline CDR1 and CDR2: SNHLY and FYNNEI. This CDR3 has 14 residues. Trimming pared 9 bases from V and 0 bases from J, leaving 14 bases between.

This clone was detected a few times. The chain is built from TRBV6-1 and TRBJ1-4, with D tentatively TRBD1 (5 bases). Per germline, CDR1 MNHNS and CDR2 SASEGT. Trimming took 3 bases from V and 8 from J, leaving 13 bases between them. The CDR3 is made up of 14 amino acids. DNA for the CDR3: TGTGCCAGCAGTGAGGGCAGGGTATACGAAAAACTGTTTTTT. It specifies CASSEGRVYEKLFF.

This clone occurred once. The chain joins TRBV5-4 to TRBJ2-7; possibly TRBD2 for D (6 bases). Germline CDR1 reads SGHNT; CDR2 reads YYREEE (reference sequence). The V gene lost 4 bases and the J gene lost 2 bases, with 16 bases spanning the gap. This CDR3 is 15 amino acids long. CDR3 coding DNA: TGTGCCAGCAGCCCGTCGGGAGCGTATACCTACGAGCAGTACTTC. This codes for CASSPSGAYTYEQYF.

V gene TRBV11-3 combines with J gene TRBJ2-7; a weak D match, TRBD1 (6 bases). The V end was cut by 1 base, the J end by 2 bases, with 9 bases between. The CDR3 has 14 amino acids. Germline CDR1 SGHNT, CDR2 YENEEA. CDR3 sequence (DNA): TGTGCCAGCAGCTTAGCAGGGGAAACCTACGAGCAGTACTTC. It encodes CASSLAGETYEQYF.

The gene calls are TRBV6-5 and TRBJ2-3; possibly TRBD2 for D (5 bases). This CDR3 has 15 amino acids. Germline CDR1 reads MNHEY; CDR2 reads SVGAGI. Between the trimmed V and J ends, which lost 5 bases and 0 bases, there was a span of 12 bases. The CDR3 DNA is TGTGCCAGCAGTCCCGTTCTAGCCAGCACAGATACGCAGTATTTT. This sequence encodes CASSPVLASTDTQYF.

The chain carries TRBV5-1 and TRBJ2-3, with 9 bases aligning to TRBD2. Unmatched junction bases numbered 8, after V lost 3 bases and J lost 0 bases. CDR3 length: 17 residues. Germline CDR1 SGHRS, CDR2 YFSETQ. CDR3 region: CASSSGIAGASTDTQYF. The CDR3 nucleotides read TGCGCCAGCAGCTCGGGAATAGCGGGAGCTAGCACAGATACGCAGTATTTT.

The CDR3 bases are TGTGCCAGCTCACGACAGGGGACTAATGAAAAACTGTTTTTT. It encodes CASSRQGTNEKLFF. This chain joins TRBV18 and TRBJ1-4; 8 bases line up with TRBD1. Germline V gene data show CDR1 as KGHSH and CDR2 as LQKENI. V trimming: 4 bases; J trimming: 2 bases; junction bases outside the gene matches: 0. This CDR3 has 14 residues.

V gene TRBV6-1 combines with J gene TRBJ1-1, with TRBD1 matching 7 bases. The ends lost 3 bases at V and 2 bases at J; junction bases unmatched: 3. CDR3 length equals 14 residues. Germline values: CDR1 MNHNS, CDR2 SASEGT. The CDR3 spells CASSEGTANTEAFF. In nucleotides, the CDR3 is TGTGCCAGCAGTGAGGGGACAGCCAACACTGAAGCTTTCTTT.

This clone showed up just a few times. This CDR3 is CASSPRQGSSYEQYF. The CDR3 region has the DNA TGCGCCAGCAGCCCAAGACAGGGGTCTTCCTACGAGCAGTACTTC. J is TRBJ2-7 and V is TRBV5-1; 8 bases align to TRBD1. The germline V gene has CDR1 SGHRS and CDR2 YFSETQ. The CDR3 has 15 amino acids. The junction had 7 bases not matched to a gene; V was cut back by 4 bases and J by 1 base. The full variable domain, with the rest looked up from reference TRBV5-1 and TRBJ2-7, is KAGVTQTPRYLIKTRGQQVTLSCSPISGHRSVSWYQQTPGQGLQFLFEYFSETQRNKGNFPGRFSGRQFSNSRSEMNVSTLELGDSALYLCASSPRQGSSYEQYFGPGTRLTVT.

The rearrangement joins TRBV15 to TRBJ2-1; TRBD2 aligns across 9 bases. Germline CDR1 is LNHNV and CDR2 is YYDKDF (reference sequence). V dropped 0 bases and J dropped 5; count of bases not matched to a gene: 5. The CDR3 has 16 residues. The CDR3 bases are TGTGCCACCAGCAGAGATCGAGCGGGAGGACACAATGAGCAGTTCTTC. Encoded protein: CATSRDRAGGHNEQFF.